This T cell receptor beta chain was profiled in a study of T cell repertoires in cytomegalovirus infection. Comment on this clonotype: The antigen is not known.

J was trimmed by 5 bases and V by 7 bases; bases with no gene match: 12. The V gene's germline CDR1 is ENHRY and CDR2 SYGVKD. The CDR3 has 16 residues. MiXCR was run by TCRdb on the reads, yielding one entry per CDR3 protein. This sample carries about 830,000 distinct CDR3 sequences, approximately 32% of them seen once, and the ten largest clones take around 11%. The genes are TRBV10-3 and TRBJ2-1; 9 positions agree with TRBD1. This TCR derives from a human donor in good health (CMV status not recorded). Some clones in this sample may be carry-over from other donors' samples. Sample: cultured CD8+ T cells from PBMCs, taken from culture after CMV antigen stimulation. CDR3 loop: CAINTPQGAGDNEQFF. The CDR3 DNA is TGTGCCATCAACACACCACAGGGGGCGGGTGACAATGAGCAGTTCTTC.